The 16 T cell receptor beta chains in this list originate from one sample, sequenced in a study of T-cell reconstitution after alpha-beta-depleted transplantation in children. Unique molecular identifiers tagged the TCRbeta library. TCRdb re-called the PCR reads through MiXCR, storing one row per CDR3 protein. The sample records 450,000 to 600,000 distinct CDR3 sequences, approximately 32% being singletons. The source material was PBMCs from the stem cell graft donor, sampled from the stem cell graft. The receptor set was obtained from a human donor who donated a stem cell graft to a child with aplastic anemia.

The V and J genes are TRBV5-1 and TRBJ1-4; TRBD1 is a possible D gene (5 bases). V was shortened by 3 bases and J by 7 bases, with 16 bases between the two germline ends. Germline V gene lookup returns CDR1 SGHRS and CDR2 YFSETQ. The CDR3 is made up of 15 amino acids. The CDR3 nucleotides read TGCGCCAGCAGCTATAGGGGAAGGGGAGTTGAAAAACTGTTTTTT. Protein sequence: CASSYRGRGVEKLFF.

CDR3 DNA sequence: TGTGCCAGCAGCGTCCCACAGGGGCACACAGATACGCAGTATTTT. Amino acids: CASSVPQGHTDTQYF. This rearrangement joins TRBV5-6 to TRBJ2-3; TRBD1 aligns across 7 bases. CDR3 length: 15 amino acids. V was pared by 4 bases and J by 2 bases, with 7 bases of the junction left unmatched. Per germline, CDR1 SGHDT and CDR2 YYEEEE.

This clonotype was detected many times. The V and J genes are TRBV29-1 and TRBJ2-1; 9 nucleotides match TRBD2. The CDR3 is 15 residues long. V was pared by 4 bases and J by 2 bases, with 6 bases of the junction left unmatched. CDR1 is SQVTM and CDR2 is ANQGSEA in the germline V gene. CDR3 DNA: TGCAGCGTTGTATGGCCTAGCGGGACCTACAATGAGCAGTTCTTC. Its translation: CSVVWPSGTYNEQFF.

This chain links TRBV5-1 with TRBJ2-2; no firm D call. The CDR3 spans 15 residues. The V and J ends lost 4 bases and 1 base respectively, with 11 bases between them. Germline V gives CDR1 SGHRS, CDR2 YFSETQ. In nucleotides, the CDR3 is TGCGCCAGCAGCCCGGACCCCAAGAACACCGGGGAGCTGTTTTTT. This sequence encodes CASSPDPKNTGELFF.

This chain links TRBV6-1 with TRBJ2-7; 12 nucleotides align to TRBD2. V shed 6 bases, J shed 3 bases, and the junction held 9 bases outside the gene matches. The CDR3 extends over 16 amino acids. In germline, CDR1 is MNHNS, CDR2 SASEGT. CDR3 amino acids: CASSLGGTSGFYEQYF. The CDR3 nucleotides are TGTGCCAGCAGCCTCGGGGGGACTAGCGGGTTCTACGAGCAGTACTTC.

The J gene is TRBJ1-5, the V gene TRBV7-2; tentatively, D is TRBD1 (5 bases). In germline, CDR1 is SGHTA, CDR2 FQGNSA. The CDR3 is 14 amino acids. Trimming left V 5 bases short and J 8 bases short, with 16 bases between. CDR3 sequence reads: CASSPGLQGEPQHF. DNA for the CDR3: TGTGCCAGCAGCCCAGGACTGCAAGGGGAGCCCCAGCATTTT.

This clonotype showed up just a few times. The genes are TRBV20-1 and TRBJ2-2; TRBD2 might be the D (6 bases). Trimming took off 6 bases at V and 2 bases at J, with 13 bases between the two ends. In germline, CDR1 is DFQATT, CDR2 SNEGSKA (reference sequence). The CDR3 length is 14 residues. The CDR3 nucleotides read TGCAGTGCCGAGGGCACTAGCAACACCGGGGAGCTGTTTTTT. Its protein is CSAEGTSNTGELFF.

The V call is TRBV5-4, the J call TRBJ2-5; 7 nucleotides line up with TRBD2. The V gene end was trimmed by 0 bases and the J gene end by 5 bases; junction bases not matched to a gene: 13. This CDR3 comprises 17 residues. Per the germline V gene, CDR1 is SGHNT and CDR2 is YYREEE (reference sequence). In DNA, the CDR3 is TGTGCCAGCAGCTTGGAATCTAGTTTTTACGGGGGGGAGACCCAGTACTTC. This sequence encodes CASSLESSFYGGETQYF.

This chain connects TRBV3-1 to TRBJ2-1; 9 bases are a match to TRBD1. Germline CDR1 LGHDT, CDR2 YNNKEL (reference sequence). This CDR3 contains 15 residues. J gave up 8 bases and V 4 bases, and 9 bases lay outside the gene matches. The CDR3, as DNA: TGTGCCAGCAGCCGCGCCGGGACAGGGTGGGATGAGCAGTTCTTC. As protein: CASSRAGTGWDEQFF.

This chain links TRBV20-1 with TRBJ2-5; TRBD1 is a possible D gene (5 bases). CDR3 length: 18 amino acids. The ends were cut back, 0 bases at V and 2 bases at J, with 22 bases in the middle. The germline gives CDR1 DFQATT, CDR2 SNEGSKA (reference sequence). CDR3 protein: CSARDLIGATWNQETQYF. The DNA of the CDR3 is TGCAGTGCTAGAGATCTGATTGGGGCAACATGGAATCAAGAGACCCAGTACTTC.

This clonotype was recorded a few times. V and J are TRBV6-1 and TRBJ1-5; D gene unclear. CDR1 is MNHNS, CDR2 SASEGT, per germline. Trimming removed 1 base at V and 6 bases at J, with 13 bases between. This CDR3 is 15 amino acids long. The chain's CDR3 is CASSEVAGVGQPQHF. The CDR3 DNA follows: TGTGCCAGCAGTGAAGTGGCAGGAGTAGGTCAGCCCCAGCATTTT.

V usage is TRBV5-4 and J usage is TRBJ1-5; maybe TRBD1 (6 bases). The CDR3 spans 14 residues. Germline V CDR1 and CDR2: SGHNT, YYREEE (reference sequence). Trimming shortened V by 5 bases and J by 7 bases, and 16 bases separated the two germline ends. In nucleotides, the CDR3 is TGTGCCAGCAGTTTGAACGGGGGCTACCAGCCCCAGCATTTT. Translation gives CASSLNGGYQPQHF.

A note on this clonotype: One end of the junction is discordant with germline, which a read error may explain. The chain is built from TRBV6-1 and TRBJ2-1; TRBD2 is a possible D gene (6 bases). This CDR3 comprises 16 residues. Germline CDR1 is MNHNS and CDR2 is SASEGT. The CDR3 region is CTSSATGLRRRAEQFF. The CDR3 DNA sequence: TGTACCAGCAGTGCGACGGGACTCAGACGGAGGGCAGAGCAGTTCTTC.

This chain connects TRBV29-1 to TRBJ1-1, with unresolved D. The germline CDR1 and CDR2 sequences are SQVTM and ANQGSEA. The ends were cut back, 5 bases at V and 0 bases at J, with 10 bases in the middle. CDR3 length: 13 residues. The CDR3 spells CSVSREMNTEAFF. The DNA of the CDR3 is TGCAGCGTTTCCAGAGAGATGAACACTGAAGCTTTCTTT.

This clonotype was counted between two and nine times. V and J are TRBV20-1 and TRBJ2-2; 12 nucleotides match TRBD2. Germline V gene data show CDR1 as DFQATT and CDR2 as SNEGSKA (reference sequence). V trimming: 5 bases; J trimming: 4 bases; junction bases outside the gene matches: 8. This CDR3 contains 16 residues. The CDR3: CSARLAGAHSTGELFF. The CDR3 nucleotides are TGCAGTGCTCGACTAGCGGGAGCTCACAGCACCGGGGAGCTGTTTTTT.

This chain links TRBV11-3 with TRBJ2-2; possibly TRBD1 for D (6 bases). The length of the CDR3 is 15 residues. V was cut by 7 bases and J by 4 bases, with 16 bases left in between. The germline CDR1 and CDR2 sequences are SGHNT and YENEEA. CDR3 loop: CASTHRVPSTGELFF. For the CDR3, the DNA is TGTGCCAGCACCCACAGGGTGCCGAGCACCGGGGAGCTGTTTTTT.